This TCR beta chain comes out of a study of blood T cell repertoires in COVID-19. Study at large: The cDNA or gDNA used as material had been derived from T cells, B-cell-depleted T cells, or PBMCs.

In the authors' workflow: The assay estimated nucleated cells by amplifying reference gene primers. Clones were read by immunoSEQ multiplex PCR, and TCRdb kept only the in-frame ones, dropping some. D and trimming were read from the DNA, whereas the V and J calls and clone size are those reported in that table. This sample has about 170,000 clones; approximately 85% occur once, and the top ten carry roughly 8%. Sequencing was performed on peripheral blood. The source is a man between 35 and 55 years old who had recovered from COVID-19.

DNA for the CDR3: TGTGCCAGCAGCCAGGTTAGCGGAGGGGTTCAAGAGACCCAGTACTTC. Protein: CASSQVSGGVQETQYF. This chain connects TRBV4-2 to TRBJ2-5; maybe TRBD2 (6 bases). This CDR3 comprises 16 residues. Per the germline V gene, CDR1 is LGHNA and CDR2 is YNFKEQ. V was cut by 3 bases and J by 2 bases, with 16 bases left in between.